This T cell receptor (beta chain) was retrieved from a study of regulatory T cells in long-lasting Graves disease. This CDR3 contains 16 residues. CDR1 SQVTM and CDR2 ANQGSEA come from the germline V gene. With 6 bases clipped from V and 0 bases from J, the junction kept 11 bases outside the gene matches. This sample's time point: persistent/refractory GD, antithyroid drugs over 5 years with positive TRAb. The TCR library was made from RNA that had been extracted from PBMCs in TRIzol. Construction of the TCR beta libraries employed iRepertoire HTBI primers in conjunction with Arm-PCR of CDR3 regions. TCRdb re-derived calls from the multiplex PCR reads in MiXCR, one entry per CDR3 protein. This table holds some 430,000 distinct CDR3 sequences, approximately 21% found once.

The source material was peripheral blood mononuclear cells (PBMCs), sampled when the disease was refractory, from a patient treated with antithyroid drugs. V is TRBV29-1 and J is TRBJ1-1; 9 bases align to TRBD1. The receptor comes from a female donor with Graves disease. DNA of the CDR3: TGCAGCGTGACAGGGGGGTCTGCCCTAATGAACACTGAAGCTTTCTTT. It specifies CSVTGGSALMNTEAFF.